Here is one T cell receptor (beta chain) with its context. The antigen remains undetermined. During colonoscopy, one to two rectal pinch biopsies were collected. Some clones are missing from TCRdb's copy, which holds only in-frame ones; the method was immunoSEQ multiplex PCR. The sample consists of approximately 40,000 clones, 75% of them appearing once. These data originate in a study of pediatric ulcerative colitis. Points from the study as a whole: All ulcerative colitis patients, but no controls, carried a couple of rectal clonotypes.

The germline V gene encodes CDR1 SEHNR and CDR2 FQNEAQ (reference sequence). Trimming removed 6 bases at V and 5 bases at J, with 17 bases between. CDR3 length: 14 residues. This TCR came from a boy aged 5-17 years with severe ulcerative colitis. Sequencing was performed on gut tissue. V is TRBV7-9 and J is TRBJ2-7, with D tentatively TRBD1 or TRBD2 (5 bases each). The CDR3 nucleotides are TGTGCCAGCAGAGAAGCCCGGGACGTAGACGAGCAGTACTTC. Protein product: CASREARDVDEQYF. Looking up the rest from reference TRBV7-9 and TRBJ2-7 gives the full variable domain: DTGVSQNPRHKITKRGQNVTFRCDPISEHNRLYWYRQTLGQGPEFLTYFQNEAQLEKSRLLSDRFSAERPKGSFSTLEIQRTEQGDSAMYLCASREARDVDEQYFGPGTRLTVT.